This T cell receptor beta chain was retrieved from a study of cytomegalovirus exposure and HLA in healthy donors. Study outcomes and limitations: Associated with cytomegalovirus, according to the listing, were approximately 160 TCR beta chains. A reported reduction in N-insertions relative to the roughly 610-donor mean was seen in an Asian-associated ancestry cluster in a later analysis. Being productive about 87% or about 30% of the time was typical of most TCR beta V segments in an earlier analysis.

PCR used 60 Vbeta primers and 13 Jbeta primers. Clones were sequenced by immunoSEQ multiplex PCR, and TCRdb holds only the in-frame ones, with some missing. The data hold about 160,000 clones, with around 84% observed a single time. Healthy bone marrow donors made up the donor group. Turning to this clone: Its antigen remains unknown.

The CDR3 sequence is 13 residues long. The germline CDR1 and CDR2 sequences are SGHTA and FQGNSA. Trimming left V 7 bases short and J 4 bases short, with 13 bases between. This chain uses TRBV7-2 with TRBJ1-2; no clear D gene. Sample: PBMCs. The clonotype comes from a man aged 18-30 years in good health and CMV-seronegative. CDR3 amino acids: CASTGFWSYGYTF. The CDR3 DNA is TGTGCCAGCACCGGTTTTTGGAGCTATGGCTACACCTTC.